This T cell receptor (beta chain) was identified during a study of blood T cell repertoires in COVID-19. Overall study context: Italy, Spain and the United States were the sources of the convalescent and acute COVID-19 samples.

Using immunoSEQ multiplex PCR, the repertoire was profiled, and TCRdb retains in-frame clones only, with some absent. The table has some 40,000 clones, 65% to 85% seen once; the top ten hold about a tenth. This clonotype was sampled from a man in his sixties in a cohort sampled during active COVID-19. Sequencing used peripheral blood.

CDR3: CASSFLRNTGELFF. CDR3 in DNA: TGTGCCAGCAGCTTCCTCCGGAACACCGGGGAGCTGTTTTTT. The chain recombines TRBV5-6 with TRBJ2-2; D ambiguous. CDR1 SGHDT and CDR2 YYEEEE come from the germline V gene. This CDR3 region has 14 residues. The V and J ends lost 2 bases and 1 base respectively, with 6 bases between them.